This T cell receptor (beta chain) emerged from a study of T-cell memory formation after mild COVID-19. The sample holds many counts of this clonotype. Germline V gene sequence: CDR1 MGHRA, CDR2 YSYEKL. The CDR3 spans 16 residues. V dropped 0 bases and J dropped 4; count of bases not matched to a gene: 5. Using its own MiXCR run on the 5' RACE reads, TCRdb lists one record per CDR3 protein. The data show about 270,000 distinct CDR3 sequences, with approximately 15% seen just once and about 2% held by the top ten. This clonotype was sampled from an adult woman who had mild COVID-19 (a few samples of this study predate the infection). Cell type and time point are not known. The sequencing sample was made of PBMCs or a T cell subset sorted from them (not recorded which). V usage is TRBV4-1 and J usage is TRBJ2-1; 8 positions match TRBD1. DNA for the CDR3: TGCGCCAGCAGCCAAGAACTACAGGGGGGTTACAATGAGCAGTTCTTC. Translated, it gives CASSQELQGGYNEQFF.